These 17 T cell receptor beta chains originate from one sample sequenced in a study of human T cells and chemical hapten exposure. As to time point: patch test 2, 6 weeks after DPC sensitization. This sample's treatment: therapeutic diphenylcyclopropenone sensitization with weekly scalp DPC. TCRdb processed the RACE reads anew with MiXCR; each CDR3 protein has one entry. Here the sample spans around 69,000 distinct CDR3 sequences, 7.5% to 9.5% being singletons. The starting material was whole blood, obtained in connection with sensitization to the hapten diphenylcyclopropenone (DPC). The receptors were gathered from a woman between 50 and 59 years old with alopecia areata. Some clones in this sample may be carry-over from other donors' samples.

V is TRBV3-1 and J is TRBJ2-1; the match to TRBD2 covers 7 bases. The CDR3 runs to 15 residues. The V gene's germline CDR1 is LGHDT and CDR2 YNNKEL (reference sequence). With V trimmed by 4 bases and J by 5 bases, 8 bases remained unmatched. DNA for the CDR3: TGTGCCAGCAGCCTTGGGGGGGGTTCGGACAATGAGCAGTTCTTC. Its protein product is CASSLGGGSDNEQFF.

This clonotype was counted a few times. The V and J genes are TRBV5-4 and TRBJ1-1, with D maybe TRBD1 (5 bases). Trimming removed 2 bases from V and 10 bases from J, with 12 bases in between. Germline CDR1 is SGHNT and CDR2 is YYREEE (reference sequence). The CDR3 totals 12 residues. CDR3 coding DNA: TGTGCCAGCAGCTTTAGGACAAGTCGAGCTTTCTTT. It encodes CASSFRTSRAFF.

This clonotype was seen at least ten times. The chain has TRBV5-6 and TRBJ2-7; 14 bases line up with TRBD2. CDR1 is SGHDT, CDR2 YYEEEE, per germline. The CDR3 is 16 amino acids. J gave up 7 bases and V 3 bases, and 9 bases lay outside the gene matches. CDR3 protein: CASSSGLTSGRGEQYF. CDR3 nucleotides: TGTGCCAGCAGCTCGGGCCTGACTAGCGGGAGGGGTGAGCAGTACTTC.

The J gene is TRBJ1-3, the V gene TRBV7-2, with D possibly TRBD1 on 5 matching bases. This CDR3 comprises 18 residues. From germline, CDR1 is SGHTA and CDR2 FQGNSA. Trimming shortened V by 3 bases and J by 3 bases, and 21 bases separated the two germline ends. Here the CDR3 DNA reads TGTGCCAGCAGCTTGGTTTCTCGGGACGGGGCGGGTGGAAACACCATATATTTT. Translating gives CASSLVSRDGAGGNTIYF.

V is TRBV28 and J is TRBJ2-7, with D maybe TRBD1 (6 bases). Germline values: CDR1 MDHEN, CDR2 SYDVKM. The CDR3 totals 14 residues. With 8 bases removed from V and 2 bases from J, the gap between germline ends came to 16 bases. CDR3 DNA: TGTGCCAGCCGTTGGGGGCCGAGCGCCTACGAGCAGTACTTC. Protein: CASRWGPSAYEQYF.

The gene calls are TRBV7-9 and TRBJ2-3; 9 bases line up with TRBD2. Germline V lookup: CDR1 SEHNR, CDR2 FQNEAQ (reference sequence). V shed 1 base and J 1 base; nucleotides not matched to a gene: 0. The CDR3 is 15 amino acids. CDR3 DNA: TGTGCCAGCAGCTTAGGGACTAGCGGCACAGATACGCAGTATTTT. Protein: CASSLGTSGTDTQYF.

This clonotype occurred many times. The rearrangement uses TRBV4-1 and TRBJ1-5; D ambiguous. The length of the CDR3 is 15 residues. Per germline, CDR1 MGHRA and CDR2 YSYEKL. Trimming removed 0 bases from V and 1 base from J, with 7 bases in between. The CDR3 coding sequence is TGCGCCAGCAGCCAAGAGGCCAGAAGCAATCAGCCCCAGCATTTT. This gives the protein CASSQEARSNQPQHF.

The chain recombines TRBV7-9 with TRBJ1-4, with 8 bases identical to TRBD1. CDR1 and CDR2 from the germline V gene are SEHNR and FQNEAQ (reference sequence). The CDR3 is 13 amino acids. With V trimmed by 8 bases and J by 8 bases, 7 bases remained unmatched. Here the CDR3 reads CASAHRGKEKLFF. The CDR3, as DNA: TGTGCCAGCGCACACAGGGGGAAAGAAAAACTGTTTTTT.

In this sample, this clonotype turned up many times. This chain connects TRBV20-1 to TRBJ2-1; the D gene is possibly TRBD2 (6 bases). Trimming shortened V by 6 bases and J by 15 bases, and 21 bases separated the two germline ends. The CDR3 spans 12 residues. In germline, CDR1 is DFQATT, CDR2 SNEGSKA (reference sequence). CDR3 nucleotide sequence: TGCAGTGCGGACGGGAGAGCCGGGGGTCTGTTCTTC. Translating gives CSADGRAGGLFF.

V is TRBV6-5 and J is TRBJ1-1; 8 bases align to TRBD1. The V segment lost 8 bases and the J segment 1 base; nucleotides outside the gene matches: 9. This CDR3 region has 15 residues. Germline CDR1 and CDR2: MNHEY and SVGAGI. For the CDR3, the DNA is TGTGCCAGCGGGACCCGGACAGGGACGAACACTGAAGCTTTCTTT. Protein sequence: CASGTRTGTNTEAFF.

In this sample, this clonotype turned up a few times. CDR3 sequence: CASSPGRNYEQYF. DNA of the CDR3: TGTGCCAGCAGTCCCGGACGGAACTACGAGCAGTACTTC. The genes are TRBV28 and TRBJ2-7; D is ambiguous. This CDR3 contains 13 residues. Germline V gives CDR1 MDHEN, CDR2 SYDVKM. Trimming left V 5 bases short and J 3 bases short, with 11 bases between. The entire variable domain, with the rest obtained from reference TRBV28 and TRBJ2-7, is as follows: DVKVTQSSRYLVKRTGEKVFLECVQDMDHENMFWYRQDPGLGLRLIYFSYDVKMKEKGDIPEGYSVSREKKERFSLILESASTNQTSMYLCASSPGRNYEQYFGPGTRLTVT.

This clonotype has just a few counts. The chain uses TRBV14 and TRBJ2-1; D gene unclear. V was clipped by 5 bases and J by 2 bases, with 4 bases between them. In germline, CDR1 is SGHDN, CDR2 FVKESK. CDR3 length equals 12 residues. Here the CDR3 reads CASSSTYNEQFF. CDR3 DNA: TGTGCCAGCAGCTCTACCTACAATGAGCAGTTCTTC.

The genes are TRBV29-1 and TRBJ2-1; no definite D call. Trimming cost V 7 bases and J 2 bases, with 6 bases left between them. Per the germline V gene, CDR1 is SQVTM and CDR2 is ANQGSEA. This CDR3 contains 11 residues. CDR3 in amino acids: CSGRAYNEQFF. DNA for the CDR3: TGCAGCGGCCGGGCCTACAATGAGCAGTTCTTC.

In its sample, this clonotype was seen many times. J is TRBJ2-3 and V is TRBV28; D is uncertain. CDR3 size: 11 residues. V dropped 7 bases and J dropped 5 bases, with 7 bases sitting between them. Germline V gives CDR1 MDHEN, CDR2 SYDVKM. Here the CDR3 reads CASMWEDTQYF. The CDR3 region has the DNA TGTGCCAGCATGTGGGAAGATACGCAGTATTTT.

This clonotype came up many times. The CDR3 protein is CASSVGRLGAEAFF. As DNA, the CDR3 is TGTGCCAGCAGTGTGGGCAGGCTAGGTGCTGAAGCTTTCTTT. The chain combines TRBV2 with TRBJ1-1, with unresolved D. Trimming cost V 4 bases and J 6 bases, with 15 bases left between them. This CDR3 has 14 residues. Germline CDR1 SNHLY, CDR2 FYNNEI.

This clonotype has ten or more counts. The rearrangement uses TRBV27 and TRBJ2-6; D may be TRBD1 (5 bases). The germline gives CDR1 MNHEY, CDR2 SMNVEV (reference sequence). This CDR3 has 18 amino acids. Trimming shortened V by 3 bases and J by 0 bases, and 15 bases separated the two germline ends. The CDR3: CASSLRQPQRSGANVLTF. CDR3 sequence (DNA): TGTGCCAGCAGTTTGAGACAGCCTCAACGCTCTGGGGCCAACGTCCTGACTTTC.

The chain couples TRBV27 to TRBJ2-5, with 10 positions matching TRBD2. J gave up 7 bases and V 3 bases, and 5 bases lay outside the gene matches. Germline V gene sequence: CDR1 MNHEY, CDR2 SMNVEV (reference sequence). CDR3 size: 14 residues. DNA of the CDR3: TGTGCCAGCAGTTTCCTAGCGGGAGAGGGGACCCAGTACTTC. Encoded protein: CASSFLAGEGTQYF.